One and the same sample provided the 16 T cell receptor beta chains below, sequenced in a study of PD-1 blockade in classical Hodgkin lymphoma (dated by TCRdb to about 2020). Read against the paper, the sample's time point label means: cycle 2 day 1 (C2D1) of nivolumab. Every trial patient had relapsed following autologous stem cell transplantation, and prior brentuximab vedotin exposure was what differed among cohorts A, B and C. Libraries were prepared through the immunoSEQ multiplex PCR assay. TCRdb's version of the immuneACCESS table is confined to in-frame rearrangements and falls short of the full clone set. An unresolved V gene accounts for under half of the shortfall where checked; the remainder is of unknown origin. For this sample the table gives tens of thousands of clones, of which around 80% were detected only once. 15% to 20% of the sample is taken by the ten largest. The specimen was peripheral blood mononuclear cells (PBMCs), collected before the second cycle of nivolumab. The receptors derive from a human donor with classical Hodgkin lymphoma.

This clone came up once. This chain uses TRBV18 with TRBJ2-5, with 7 bases aligning to TRBD1. The DNA end lines up better with TRBJ2-7; the J call may be wrong. The germline gives CDR1 KGHSH, CDR2 LQKENI. CDR3 length equals 14 residues. The CDR3 sequence is CASSPGTAGSEQYF. CDR3 nucleotide sequence: TGTGCCAGCTCACCCGGGACAGCAGGATCCGAGCAGTACTTC.

The chain employs TRBV4-1 and TRBJ1-4; D may be TRBD1 (6 bases). Germline V CDR1 and CDR2: MGHRA, YSYEKL. The CDR3 consists of 15 residues. V was clipped by 0 bases and J by 4 bases, with 9 bases between them. CDR3 sequence: CASSQDRGLNEKLFF. CDR3 sequence (DNA): TGCGCCAGCAGCCAAGACAGGGGCCTTAATGAAAAACTGTTTTTT.

The CDR3 DNA follows: TGTGCCAGCAGTCATCAGAAAGACAGGCCCCCCGAGCAGTACTTC. As protein: CASSHQKDRPPEQYF. This sequence joins TRBV7-2 and TRBJ2-7; a possible D gene is TRBD1 (6 bases). Deletions cut 6 bases from V and 6 bases from J, with 21 bases between. CDR1 and CDR2 from the germline V gene are SGHTA and FQGNSA. The CDR3 extends over 15 amino acids.

This chain joins TRBV11-2 and TRBJ2-1; 8 bases align to TRBD2. CDR3 length equals 16 residues. Trimming cost V 0 bases and J 3 bases; bases outside gene matches: 4. Germline CDR1 is SGHAT and CDR2 is FQNNGV. CDR3 region: CASSLEDRGGYNEQFF. The CDR3 DNA follows: TGTGCCAGCAGCTTAGAGGACCGGGGGGGCTACAATGAGCAGTTCTTC.

V is TRBV7-2 and J is TRBJ2-7, with 9 bases fitting TRBD2. The J segment lost 1 base and the V segment lost 4 bases, leaving 8 bases of the junction unmatched. Per the germline V gene, CDR1 is SGHTA and CDR2 is FQGNSA. The CDR3 totals 16 residues. This CDR3 is CASSSSFSGSSYEQYF. The CDR3, as DNA: TGTGCCAGCAGCTCCTCCTTTAGCGGGAGTTCCTACGAGCAGTACTTC. Based on the CDR3 plus reference TRBV7-2 and TRBJ2-7, the full variable domain is GAGVSQSPSNKVTEKGKDVELRCDPISGHTALYWYRQSLGQGLEFLIYFQGNSAPDKSGLPSDRFSAERTGGSVSTLTIQRTQQEDSAVYLCASSSSFSGSSYEQYFGPGTRLTVT.

The V and J genes are TRBV7-9 and TRBJ1-4, with TRBD1 as a possible D gene (5 bases). V dropped 4 bases and J dropped 2 bases, with 20 bases sitting between them. The CDR3 has 18 residues. Per the germline V gene, CDR1 is SEHNR and CDR2 is FQNEAQ (reference sequence). The CDR3: CASSSSGVKDRTNEKLFF. As DNA, the CDR3 is TGTGCCAGCAGCTCATCGGGGGTTAAGGACCGGACTAATGAAAAACTGTTTTTT.

The rearrangement links TRBV6-6 to TRBJ2-7; either TRBD1 or TRBD2 may supply D (5 bases each). The length of the CDR3 is 15 residues. The germline V and J ends were trimmed by 3 bases and 7 bases, with 19 bases remaining between them. Germline V gene lookup returns CDR1 MNHNY and CDR2 SVGAGI (reference sequence). This chain's CDR3 is CASSYDSGLRGEQYV. The CDR3 DNA sequence: TGTGCCAGCAGTTATGACTCGGGGCTCCGGGGAGAGCAGTACGTC.

The chain carries TRBV7-9 and TRBJ2-7; 7 bases agree with TRBD1. The CDR3 runs to 14 residues. After removal of 4 bases from V and 6 bases from J, the junction contained 9 bases not matched to a gene. Germline V gives CDR1 SEHNR, CDR2 FQNEAQ (reference sequence). CDR3 loop: CASSSQGQRTEQYV. The DNA of the CDR3 is TGTGCCAGCAGCTCACAGGGACAGAGAACCGAGCAGTACGTC.

The chain couples TRBV6-6 to TRBJ2-1; D remains unclear. The CDR3 is 12 residues long. Germline CDR1 and CDR2: MNHNY and SVGAGI (reference sequence). The V end was cut by 2 bases, the J end by 8 bases, with 7 bases between. CDR3 region: CASSYGWDEQFF. The CDR3 bases are TGTGCCAGCAGTTACGGTTGGGATGAGCAGTTCTTC.

The rearrangement uses TRBV2 and TRBJ2-2; TRBD2 aligns across 10 bases. The CDR3 spans 16 residues. V lost 5 bases to trimming and J lost 7 bases; unmatched junction nucleotides: 10. Germline-derived CDR1 and CDR2 are SNHLY and FYNNEI. The CDR3 spells CASSSFLAGGHGELFF. The CDR3, as DNA: TGTGCCAGCAGTTCCTTCTTAGCGGGGGGACACGGGGAGCTGTTTTTT.

The chain recombines TRBV5-1 with TRBJ1-1; possible D gene TRBD1, 5 bases. Looked up from germline, CDR1 is SGHRS and CDR2 is YFSETQ. Trimming removed 4 bases from V and 1 base from J, with 11 bases in between. The CDR3 has 14 amino acids. Here the CDR3 DNA reads TGCGCCAGCAGCGCATACCAGGGGAACACTGAAGCTTTCTTT. Translating gives CASSAYQGNTEAFF. The full variable domain, its missing parts supplied by reference TRBV5-1 and TRBJ1-1, is KAGVTQTPRYLIKTRGQQVTLSCSPISGHRSVSWYQQTPGQGLQFLFEYFSETQRNKGNFPGRFSGRQFSNSRSEMNVSTLELGDSALYLCASSAYQGNTEAFFGQGTRLTVV.

V usage is TRBV15 and J usage is TRBJ1-1; D possibly corresponds to TRBD1 (6 bases). The CDR3 is 13 amino acids. The V and J ends lost 7 bases and 1 base respectively, with 10 bases between them. The germline V gene has CDR1 LNHNV and CDR2 YYDKDF (reference sequence). In DNA form, the CDR3 reads TGTGCCACCATCCTGGACAGGAACACTGAAGCTTTCTTT. Its protein product is CATILDRNTEAFF.

V gene TRBV6-5 combines with J gene TRBJ2-5; D might be TRBD1 or TRBD2, each matching 6 bases. Germline loops: CDR1 MNHEY, CDR2 SVGAGI. Trimming removed 8 bases from V and 2 bases from J, with 18 bases in between. The CDR3 length is 15 residues. CDR3 nucleotides: TGTGCCAGCTCTAGGGGGGAGGCCTTACAAGAGACCCAGTACTTC. Translated, it gives CASSRGEALQETQYF.

This chain joins TRBV21-1 and TRBJ2-7; no DNA check was done on the table's D call, TRBD1. TRBV21-1 counts as a pseudogene. The CDR3 has 17 amino acids. The chain's CDR3 is CASSTNRGQATSYEQYV. The CDR3 DNA reads as TGTGCCAGCAGCACAAACCGCGGACAAGCTACCTCCTACGAGCAGTACGTC.

This clone is termed medium-sized. The chain joins TRBV11-2 to TRBJ1-3, with 9 bases aligning to TRBD1. The CDR3 has 15 residues. The ends lost 5 bases at V and 4 bases at J; junction bases unmatched: 6. Germline lookup yields CDR1 SGHAT and CDR2 FQNNGV. This CDR3 reads CASSPRTGVGNTIYF. CDR3 bases: TGTGCCAGCAGCCCACGGACAGGGGTCGGAAACACCATATATTTT. Full variable domain (missing parts from reference TRBV11-2 and TRBJ1-3): EAGVAQSPRYKIIEKRQSVAFWCNPISGHATLYWYQQILGQGPKLLIQFQNNGVVDDSQLPKDRFSAERLKGVDSTLKIQPAKLEDSAVYLCASSPRTGVGNTIYFGEGSWLTVV.

This clone was counted a single time. The rearrangement joins TRBV6-6 to TRBJ2-2; 8 bases are a match to TRBD2. Germline V gene sequence: CDR1 MNHNY, CDR2 SVGAGI (reference sequence). The CDR3 runs to 15 residues. J was trimmed by 5 bases and V by 3 bases; bases with no gene match: 5. CDR3 loop: CASSYRASGTGELFF. In DNA, the CDR3 is TGTGCCAGCAGTTATCGGGCTAGCGGGACCGGGGAGCTGTTTTTT.